This T cell receptor (beta chain) is drawn from a study of T cells in localized non-small cell lung cancer. Findings of the study overall: A single tumor region was sequenced, leaving heterogeneity possible. The greatest T cell clonality was found in uninvolved adjacent lung (higher than in tumor). A median about 56 of the top 100 tumor clones appeared in adjacent lung. An association was observed between higher blood T cell density and longer overall survival.

Points on this clone: Antigen unknown.

The CDR3 sequence is 14 residues long. CDR1 KGHSH and CDR2 LQKENI come from the germline V gene. With 1 base removed from V and 1 base from J, the gap between germline ends came to 7 bases. TCRdb's copy holds only in-frame clones and misses some; the assay was immunoSEQ multiplex PCR. The sample contains 40,000 or so clones, roughly 82% of which appear only once. Sequenced material: peripheral blood, taken before any cancer treatment. V and J are TRBV18 and TRBJ1-1; a possible D gene is TRBD1 (5 bases). The source of this sequence is a male donor aged 60 or over with stage III squamous cell lung carcinoma. The CDR3 nucleotides read TGTGCCAGCTCACCACTAGGGGCGAACACTGAAGCTTTCTTT. Residues: CASSPLGANTEAFF.